This T cell receptor (beta chain) was obtained from a study of memory CD4+ T cells and cytomegalovirus serostatus. Method: immunoSEQ multiplex PCR; TCRdb's copy keeps in-frame clones and lacks some. The data show 50,000 or so clones, roughly 80% seen once. The sort gate was single viable CD3+CD4+CD8-CD45RO+ cells for memory CD4+ T cells. The germline gives CDR1 MNHNY, CDR2 SVGAGI (reference sequence). V was trimmed by 6 bases and J by 4 bases, leaving 18 bases between them. This CDR3 has 15 amino acids. This clone was found a few times. This clonotype was sampled from an adult in good health and CMV-seropositive. The chain is built from TRBV6-6 and TRBJ1-1; D perhaps matches TRBD1 (6 bases). Specimen: memory CD4+ T cells from blood. The CDR3 DNA follows: TGTGCCAGCAGCCCTCGCCGCCAGGGGAGCACTGAAGCTTTCTTT. It encodes CASSPRRQGSTEAFF.